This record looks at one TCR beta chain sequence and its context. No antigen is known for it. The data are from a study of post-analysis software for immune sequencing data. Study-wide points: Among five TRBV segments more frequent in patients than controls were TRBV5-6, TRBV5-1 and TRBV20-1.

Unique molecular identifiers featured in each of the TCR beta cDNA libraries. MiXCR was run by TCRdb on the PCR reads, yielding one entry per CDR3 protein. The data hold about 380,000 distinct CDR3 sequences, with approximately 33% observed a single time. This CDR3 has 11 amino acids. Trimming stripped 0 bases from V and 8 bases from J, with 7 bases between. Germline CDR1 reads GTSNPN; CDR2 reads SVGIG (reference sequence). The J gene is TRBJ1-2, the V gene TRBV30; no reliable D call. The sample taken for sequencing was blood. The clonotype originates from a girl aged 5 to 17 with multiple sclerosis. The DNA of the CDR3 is TGTGCCTGGAGTGTCACTAGAGGCTACACCTTC. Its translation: CAWSVTRGYTF.